The present T cell receptor (beta chain) was sequenced within a study of CD8+CD57+ T cells in acquired aplastic anemia (dated by TCRdb to 2016 to 2019). General notes on the study: On average, sorted CD4+ and CD8+ cells yielded 2.5 to 3.5 ug of extracted DNA, with a range of roughly 0.17 to 30 ug. Mean read counts for healthy donor samples were 8.5 million to 10.8 million for CD4+ cells and roughly 12 million for CD8+ cells.

This clonotype has at least ten counts. The antigen it recognizes is unknown. The record has no base qualities; no much larger clone is one base away. Broader findings and caveats from the paper: Patients and healthy controls showed no significant difference in CD8+ Simpson's diversity (P=0.060). Although 25 to 30 CD8+ CDR3 sequences were shared by patients and controls, these sequences appeared highly expressed in patients and within the immunodominant clones of patients.

Genomic DNA was used as template for profiling of TCR beta VDJ combinations and CDR3 sequences. TCR repertoire sequencing was run on an Illumina HiSeq 2000. The paper's data handling went like this. TRBV/TRBJ rearrangement plots, CDR3 size and DJ length profiles, and Simpson's diversity index were used to assess repertoires. The immunodominant clone was defined as the most abundant DNA sequence in deep sequencing data. CDR3 amino acid sequences were checked for sharing across subjects and were also compared against the VDJdb database and published repertoires. Through fastp at Q25 and MiXCR, TCRdb rebuilt clones from the public reads, retaining in-frame beta chains. Rows are combined by CDR3 protein, so each entry shows the most common genes and DNA. V and J calls and clone size were set by TCRdb, not the authors. The sample table holds roughly 150,000 distinct CDR3 sequences, of which around 45% were seen once. 1.1% of the sample belongs to the ten largest clones.

In this study, sorted CD4+ and CD8+ T cells from the blood of healthy subjects and of severe aplastic anemia patients had their TCR repertoires deep-sequenced. Ficoll-Paque density gradient centrifugation was used to isolate peripheral blood mononuclear cells. Before DNA was extracted, CD4+ and CD8+ T cells were sorted using either FACS or magnetic beads. Spanning cysteine to phenylalanine, the CDR3 consists of 13 amino acids. This entry keeps only the CDR3 DNA: 39 bases, framed from base 1. V sheds 2 bases and J sheds 8 bases, leaving 12 bases between their ends. The germline V gene (reference sequence) specifies SEHNR as CDR1 and FQNEAQ as CDR2.

The chain links TRBV7-9 with TRBJ1-1; TRBD1 is a possible D gene, resting on 5 matching bases. The specimen was sorted CD4+, CD8+, or CD8+CD57+ T cells (not recorded which) from PBMCs. This TCR was sampled from a human donor in good health. The nucleotide sequence is TGTGCCAGCAGCTTAAGTCTGAGACAGGAAGCTTTCTTT. Its coded protein is CASSLSLRQEAFF. The full variable domain, with segments outside the CDR3 supplied by the reference TRBV7-9 and TRBJ1-1 proteins, appears as DTGVSQNPRHKITKRGQNVTFRCDPISEHNRLYWYRQTLGQGPEFLTYFQNEAQLEKSRLLSDRFSAERPKGSFSTLEIQRTEQGDSAMYLCASSLSLRQEAFFGQGTRLTVV.